This T cell receptor beta chain was sequenced for a study of CD8 T cells in ankylosing spondylitis. Overall study findings and caveats: Characteristic, it appeared, of ankylosing spondylitis blood was a TCR beta motif of eight highly homologous variants. It was reported that disease-linked clones were significantly enriched in matched ankylosing spondylitis synovial fluid.

V lost 5 bases to trimming and J lost 7 bases; unmatched junction nucleotides: 7. CDR1 is LNHNV, CDR2 YYDKDF, per germline (reference sequence). The CDR3 spans 15 residues. The sample holds many counts of this clonotype. What it recognizes is unknown. One entry per CDR3 protein results from TCRdb running MiXCR on the 5' RACE reads. The sample yields fewer than 200,000 distinct CDR3 sequences, around a sixth seen once. This receptor was taken from a male donor aged 10-30 years with ankylosing spondylitis or in good health (not recorded which). Sequencing used blood, either unsorted or a sorted T cell fraction (not recorded which). The V call is TRBV15, the J call TRBJ2-2, with 10 positions matching TRBD2. This CDR3 reads CATSPSGRAGGELFF. Written as DNA, the CDR3 is TGTGCCACCAGCCCGAGCGGGAGGGCCGGCGGGGAGCTGTTTTTT.